The entry that follows covers one T cell receptor beta chain sequence. Its matching antigen is unknown. This entry belongs to a study of T cell repertoires in cytomegalovirus infection. The wider study: Evidence of both CMV infection and a matching HLA type came from public TCR beta signatures.

TCRdb independently ran MiXCR on the reads; one entry per CDR3 protein. The top ten hold over 11% of the sample, which has around 300,000 distinct CDR3 sequences, roughly 23% seen once. This CDR3 is built from 14 residues. The V gene end was trimmed by 6 bases and the J gene end by 2 bases; junction bases not matched to a gene: 5. Germline V CDR1 and CDR2: LNHNV, YYDKDF (reference sequence). Whole-study results and caveats: Cumulative public TCR beta family frequency identified CMV carriers with the relevant HLA. Ex vivo responses were dominated by HLA-C-restricted CMV-specific TCR beta clonotypes.

The sequencing input was PBMCs. This clonotype was sampled from a human donor in good health (CMV status not recorded). Some clones in this sample may be carry-over from other donors' samples. The rearrangement links TRBV15 to TRBJ2-3, with 7 bases identical to TRBD2. Written as DNA, the CDR3 is TGTGCCACCAGGAGCGGGGTGAACACAGATACGCAGTATTTT. Its protein product is CATRSGVNTDTQYF.